Sequencing of this TCR beta chain was carried out in a study of cytomegalovirus exposure and HLA in healthy donors. Study background: Assignment to the Caucasian-associated ancestry cluster applied to approximately 79% of the approximately 420 genotyped donors. Study outcomes and limitations: An analysis that was carried out later associated 15,000 to 20,000 TCR beta sequences with HLA alleles at 0.05 false discovery rate.

About this clone itself: Its antigen is as yet unknown.

The CDR3 covers 15 residues. V was pared by 6 bases and J by 4 bases, with 16 bases between. Germline loops: CDR1 LNHDA, CDR2 SQIVND (reference sequence). Amplification used 60 Vbeta primers and 13 Jbeta primers. Repertoires were generated with immunoSEQ multiplex PCR, while TCRdb's copy carries only in-frame clones and drops some. Found here are some 57,000 clones, about 77% of them singletons; the top ten hold 4.5% to 6%. Source material: PBMCs. This chain connects TRBV19 to TRBJ1-5; a weak D match, TRBD1 (6 bases). The receptor's source is a woman in her twenties or thirties in good health and CMV-seronegative. CDR3 region: CASRVFGGANQPQHF. The CDR3 DNA sequence: TGTGCCAGTAGGGTGTTTGGGGGGGCGAATCAGCCCCAGCATTTT.